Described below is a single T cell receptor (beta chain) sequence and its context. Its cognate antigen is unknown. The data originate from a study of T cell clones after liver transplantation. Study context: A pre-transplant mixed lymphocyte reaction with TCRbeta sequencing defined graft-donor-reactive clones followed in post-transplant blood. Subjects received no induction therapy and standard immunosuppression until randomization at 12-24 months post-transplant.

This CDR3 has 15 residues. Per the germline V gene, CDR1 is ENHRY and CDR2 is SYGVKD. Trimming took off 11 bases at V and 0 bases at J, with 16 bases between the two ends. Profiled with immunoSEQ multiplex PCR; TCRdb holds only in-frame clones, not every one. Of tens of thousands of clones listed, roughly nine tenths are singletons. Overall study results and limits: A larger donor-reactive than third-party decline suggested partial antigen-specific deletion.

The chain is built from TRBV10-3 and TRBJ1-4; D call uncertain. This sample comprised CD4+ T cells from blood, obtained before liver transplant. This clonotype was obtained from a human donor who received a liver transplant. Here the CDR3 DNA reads TGTGCCTCCCAGAGCCAGATCGCAACTAATGAAAAACTGTTTTTT. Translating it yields CASQSQIATNEKLFF.